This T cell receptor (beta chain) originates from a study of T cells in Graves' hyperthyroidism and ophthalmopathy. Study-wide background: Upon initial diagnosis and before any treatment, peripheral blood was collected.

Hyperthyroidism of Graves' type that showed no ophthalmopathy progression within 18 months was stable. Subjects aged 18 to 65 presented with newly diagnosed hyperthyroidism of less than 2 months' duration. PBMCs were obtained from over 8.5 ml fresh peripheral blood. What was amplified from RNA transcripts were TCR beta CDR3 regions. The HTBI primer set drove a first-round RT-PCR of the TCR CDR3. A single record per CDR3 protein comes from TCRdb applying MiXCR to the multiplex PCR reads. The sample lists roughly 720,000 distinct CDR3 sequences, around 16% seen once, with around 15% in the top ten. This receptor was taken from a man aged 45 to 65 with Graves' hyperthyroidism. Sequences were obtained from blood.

The CDR3 region is CASKGTSGSLGNEQFF. The DNA for the CDR3 is TGTGCCAGTAAGGGGACTAGCGGGAGCCTGGGGAATGAGCAGTTCTTC. The chain joins TRBV19 to TRBJ2-1; 14 bases agree with TRBD2. V shed 7 bases, J shed 7 bases, and the junction held 9 bases outside the gene matches. This CDR3 has 16 amino acids. Germline assignment: CDR1 LNHDA and CDR2 SQIVND (reference sequence).